The TCR beta chain described here comes from a study of blood T cell repertoires in COVID-19. The wider study: Sources were T cells, B-cell-depleted T cells, or PBMCs; the material itself was cDNA or gDNA.

Sequencing used immunoSEQ multiplex PCR; TCRdb keeps in-frame clones, though not all of them. In the table there are approximately 260,000 clones, over 70% of which are singletons. The CDR3 is 19 residues long. From germline, CDR1 is SGHRS and CDR2 YFSETQ. The trim removed 4 bases at V and 3 bases at J, leaving 21 bases unmatched. This clonotype originated in a woman in her 70s with COVID-19, enrolled during active disease. The chain joins TRBV5-1 to TRBJ2-5, with 7 nucleotides matching TRBD2. Sequenced input: peripheral blood. CDR3 sequence (DNA): TGCGCCAGCAGCCAACTTCGATCCACTCGACTAGCAGCCAAAGAGACCCAGTACTTC. This translates into CASSQLRSTRLAAKETQYF.